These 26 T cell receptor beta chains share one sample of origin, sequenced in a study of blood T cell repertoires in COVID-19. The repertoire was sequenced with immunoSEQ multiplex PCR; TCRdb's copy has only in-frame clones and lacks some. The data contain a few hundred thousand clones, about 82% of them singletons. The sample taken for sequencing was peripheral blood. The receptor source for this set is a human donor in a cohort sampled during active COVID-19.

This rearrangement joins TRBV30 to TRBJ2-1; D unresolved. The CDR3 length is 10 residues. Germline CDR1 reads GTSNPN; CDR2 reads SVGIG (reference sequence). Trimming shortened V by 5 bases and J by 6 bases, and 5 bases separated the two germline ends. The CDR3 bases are TGTGCCTGGTCGGTCAATGAGCAGTTCTTC. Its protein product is CAWSVNEQFF.

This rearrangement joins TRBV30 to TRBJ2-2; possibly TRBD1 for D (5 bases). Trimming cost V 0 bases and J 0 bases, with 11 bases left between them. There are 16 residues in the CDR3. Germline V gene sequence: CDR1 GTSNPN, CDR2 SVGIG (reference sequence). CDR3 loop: CAWSVSPGTNTGELFF. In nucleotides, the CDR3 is TGTGCCTGGAGTGTATCCCCAGGGACGAACACCGGGGAGCTGTTTTTT.

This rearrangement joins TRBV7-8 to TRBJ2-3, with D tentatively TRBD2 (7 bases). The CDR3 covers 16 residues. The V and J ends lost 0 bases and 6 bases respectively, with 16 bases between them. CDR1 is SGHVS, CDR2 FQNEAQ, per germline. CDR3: CASSLAKEGGRDTQYF. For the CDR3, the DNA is TGTGCCAGCAGCTTAGCTAAGGAGGGGGGGAGGGATACGCAGTATTTT.

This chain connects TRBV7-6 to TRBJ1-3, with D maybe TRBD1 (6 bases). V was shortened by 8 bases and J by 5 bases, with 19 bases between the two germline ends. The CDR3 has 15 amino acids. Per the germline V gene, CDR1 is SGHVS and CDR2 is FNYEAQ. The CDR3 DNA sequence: TGTGCCAGCGCACAGGCCCCGGACAGAAGAAACACCATATATTTT. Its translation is CASAQAPDRRNTIYF.

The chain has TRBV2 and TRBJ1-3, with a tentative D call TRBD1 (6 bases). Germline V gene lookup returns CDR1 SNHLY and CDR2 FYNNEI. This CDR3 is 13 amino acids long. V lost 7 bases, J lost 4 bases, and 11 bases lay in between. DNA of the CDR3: TGTGCCAGCAAGCAGGGGCAGGGAAACACCATATATTTT. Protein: CASKQGQGNTIYF.

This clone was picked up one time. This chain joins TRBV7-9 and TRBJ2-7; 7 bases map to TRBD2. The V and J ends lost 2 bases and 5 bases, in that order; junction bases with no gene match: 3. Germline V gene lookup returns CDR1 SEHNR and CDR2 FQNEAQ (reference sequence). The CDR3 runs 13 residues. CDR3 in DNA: TGTGCCAGCAGCTTATATGGGGGGGACGAGCAGTACTTC. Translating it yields CASSLYGGDEQYF.

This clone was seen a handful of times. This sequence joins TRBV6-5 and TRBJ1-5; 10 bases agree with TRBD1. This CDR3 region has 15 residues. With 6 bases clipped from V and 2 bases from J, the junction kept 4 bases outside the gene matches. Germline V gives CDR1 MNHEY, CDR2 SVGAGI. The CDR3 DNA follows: TGTGCCAGCAGCCCCGGACAGGGGGGCAATCAGCCCCAGCATTTT. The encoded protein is CASSPGQGGNQPQHF.

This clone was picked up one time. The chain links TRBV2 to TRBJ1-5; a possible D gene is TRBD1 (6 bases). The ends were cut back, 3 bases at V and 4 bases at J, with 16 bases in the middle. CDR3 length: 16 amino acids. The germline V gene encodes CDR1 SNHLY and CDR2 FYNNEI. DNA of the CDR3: TGTGCCAGCAGTGAGGGGCACAGGGAAACAAATCAGCCCCAGCATTTT. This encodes CASSEGHRETNQPQHF.

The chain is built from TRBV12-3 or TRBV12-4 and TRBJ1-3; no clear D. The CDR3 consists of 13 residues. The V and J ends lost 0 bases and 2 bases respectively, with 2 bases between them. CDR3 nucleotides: TGTGCCAGCAGTTTAGCCACTGGAAACACCATATATTTT. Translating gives CASSLATGNTIYF.

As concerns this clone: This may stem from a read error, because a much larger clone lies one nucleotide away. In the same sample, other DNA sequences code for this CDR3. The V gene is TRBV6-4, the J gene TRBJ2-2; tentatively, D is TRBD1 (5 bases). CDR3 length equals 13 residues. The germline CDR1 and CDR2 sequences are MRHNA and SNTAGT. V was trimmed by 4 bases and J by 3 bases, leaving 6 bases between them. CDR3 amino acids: CASSAGYTGELFF. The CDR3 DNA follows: TGTGCCAGCAGTGCAGGGTACACCGGGGAGCTGTTTTTT.

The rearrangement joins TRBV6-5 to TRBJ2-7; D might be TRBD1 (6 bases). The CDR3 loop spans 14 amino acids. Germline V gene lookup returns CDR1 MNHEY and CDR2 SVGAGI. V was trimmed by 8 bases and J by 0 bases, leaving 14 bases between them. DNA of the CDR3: TGTGCCAGCGGGGGACATTCGAGCTCCTACGAGCAGTACTTC. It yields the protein CASGGHSSSYEQYF.

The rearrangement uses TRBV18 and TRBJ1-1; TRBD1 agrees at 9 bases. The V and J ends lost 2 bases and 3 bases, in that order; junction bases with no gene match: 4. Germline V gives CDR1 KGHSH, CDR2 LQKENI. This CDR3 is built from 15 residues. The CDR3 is CASSPGTGKYTEAFF. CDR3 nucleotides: TGTGCCAGCTCACCAGGGACAGGGAAGTACACTGAAGCTTTCTTT.

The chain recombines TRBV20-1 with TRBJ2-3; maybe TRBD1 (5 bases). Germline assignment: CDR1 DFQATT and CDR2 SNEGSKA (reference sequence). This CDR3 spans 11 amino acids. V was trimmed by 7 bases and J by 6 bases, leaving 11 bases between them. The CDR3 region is CSGLGQDTQYF. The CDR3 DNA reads TGCAGTGGCCTGGGGCAGGATACGCAGTATTTT.

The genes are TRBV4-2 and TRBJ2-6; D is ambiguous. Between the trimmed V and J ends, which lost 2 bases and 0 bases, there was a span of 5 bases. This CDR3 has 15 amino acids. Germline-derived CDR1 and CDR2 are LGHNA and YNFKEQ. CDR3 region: CASSQTSSGANVLTF. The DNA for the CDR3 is TGTGCCAGCAGCCAAACTTCCTCTGGGGCCAACGTCCTGACTTTC.

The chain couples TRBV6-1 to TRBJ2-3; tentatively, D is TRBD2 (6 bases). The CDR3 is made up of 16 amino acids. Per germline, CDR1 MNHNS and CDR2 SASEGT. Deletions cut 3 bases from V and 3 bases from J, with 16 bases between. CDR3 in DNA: TGTGCCAGCAGTGAGGTAGGGACTGAAGGAACAGATACGCAGTATTTT. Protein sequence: CASSEVGTEGTDTQYF.

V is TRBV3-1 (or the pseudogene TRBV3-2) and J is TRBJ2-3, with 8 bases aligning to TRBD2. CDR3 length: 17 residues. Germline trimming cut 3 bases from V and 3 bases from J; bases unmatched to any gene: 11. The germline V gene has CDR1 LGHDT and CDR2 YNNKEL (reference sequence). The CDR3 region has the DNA TGTGCCAGCAGCCAGCAAATAGTCCAGCGGGAGACAGATACGCAGTATTTT. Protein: CASSQQIVQRETDTQYF.

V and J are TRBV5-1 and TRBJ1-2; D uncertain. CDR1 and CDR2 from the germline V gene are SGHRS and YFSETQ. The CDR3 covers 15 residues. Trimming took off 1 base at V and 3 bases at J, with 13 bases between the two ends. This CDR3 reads CASSLLTAADYGYTF. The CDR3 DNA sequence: TGCGCCAGCAGCTTGTTAACTGCAGCGGACTATGGCTACACCTTC.

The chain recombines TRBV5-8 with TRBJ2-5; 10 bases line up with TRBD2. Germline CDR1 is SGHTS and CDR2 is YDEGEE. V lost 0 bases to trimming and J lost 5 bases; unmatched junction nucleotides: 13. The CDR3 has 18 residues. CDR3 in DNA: TGTGCCAGCAGCTTGGTTAGCGGGGGGTCTTACCGATGGGAGACCCAGTACTTC. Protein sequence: CASSLVSGGSYRWETQYF.

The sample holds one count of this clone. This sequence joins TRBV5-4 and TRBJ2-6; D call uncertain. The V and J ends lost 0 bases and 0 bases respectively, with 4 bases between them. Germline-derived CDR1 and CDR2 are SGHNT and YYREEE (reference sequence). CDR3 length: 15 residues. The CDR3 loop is CASSLDGSGANVLTF. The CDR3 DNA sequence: TGTGCCAGCAGCTTGGACGGCTCTGGGGCCAACGTCCTGACTTTC.

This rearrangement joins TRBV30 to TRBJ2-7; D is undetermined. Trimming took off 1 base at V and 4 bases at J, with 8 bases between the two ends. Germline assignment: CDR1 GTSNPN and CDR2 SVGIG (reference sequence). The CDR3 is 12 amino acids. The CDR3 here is CAWSAAEYEQYF. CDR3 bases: TGTGCCTGGAGTGCGGCGGAATACGAGCAGTACTTC.

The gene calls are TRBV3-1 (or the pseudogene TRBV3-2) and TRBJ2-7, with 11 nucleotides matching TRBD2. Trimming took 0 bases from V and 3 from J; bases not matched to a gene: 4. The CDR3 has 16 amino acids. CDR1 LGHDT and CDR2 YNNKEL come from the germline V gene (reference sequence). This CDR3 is CASSQEGLAGGYEQYF. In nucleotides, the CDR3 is TGTGCCAGCAGCCAAGAGGGGCTAGCGGGGGGCTACGAGCAGTACTTC.

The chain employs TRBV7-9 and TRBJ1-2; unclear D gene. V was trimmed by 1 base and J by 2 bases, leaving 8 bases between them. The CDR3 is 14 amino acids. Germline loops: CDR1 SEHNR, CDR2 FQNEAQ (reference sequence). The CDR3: CASSLGGQNYGYTF. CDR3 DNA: TGTGCCAGCAGCTTAGGAGGTCAGAACTATGGCTACACCTTC.

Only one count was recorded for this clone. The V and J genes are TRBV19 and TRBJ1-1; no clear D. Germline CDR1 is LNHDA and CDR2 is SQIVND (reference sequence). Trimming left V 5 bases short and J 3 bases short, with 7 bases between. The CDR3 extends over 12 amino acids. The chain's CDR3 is CASSRGYTEAFF. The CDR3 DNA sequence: TGTGCCAGTAGTCGCGGATACACTGAAGCTTTCTTT.

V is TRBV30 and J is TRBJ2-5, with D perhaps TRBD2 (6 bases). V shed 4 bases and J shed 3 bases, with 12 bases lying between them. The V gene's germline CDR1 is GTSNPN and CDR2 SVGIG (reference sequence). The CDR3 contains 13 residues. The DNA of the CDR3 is TGTGCCTGGACTGGGACTCCCAAAGAGACCCAGTACTTC. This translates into CAWTGTPKETQYF.

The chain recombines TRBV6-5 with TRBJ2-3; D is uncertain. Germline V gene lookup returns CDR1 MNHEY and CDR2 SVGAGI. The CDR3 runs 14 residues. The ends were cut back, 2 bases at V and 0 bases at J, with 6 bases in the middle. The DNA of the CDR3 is TGTGCCAGCAGTTACACGAGGAGCACAGATACGCAGTATTTT. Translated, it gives CASSYTRSTDTQYF.

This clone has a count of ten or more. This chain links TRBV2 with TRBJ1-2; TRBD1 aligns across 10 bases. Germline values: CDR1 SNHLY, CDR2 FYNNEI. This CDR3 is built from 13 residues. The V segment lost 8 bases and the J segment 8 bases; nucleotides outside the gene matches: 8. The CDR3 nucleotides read TGTGCCAGCCGGGGACAGGGGATGACAGGCTACACCTTC. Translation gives CASRGQGMTGYTF.